This T cell receptor beta chain was captured in a study of spatial heterogeneity in lung cancer (dated by TCRdb to between 2018 and 2021). About the full investigation: Samples were obtained from around 72 patients with early-stage, untreated non-small cell lung cancer from the lung TRACERx cohort. Follow-up PBMC samples were sequenced whenever available, and the median time to follow-up was roughly 2 years after resection. Beta-chain transcripts were consistently detected in greater numbers than alpha-chain transcripts, which likely reflects a higher abundance of beta-chain transcripts. In the raw uncorrected reads, each unique combination of TCR and UMI appeared on average more than ten times. The study quantitatively compared TCR alpha and beta repertoires across multiple tumor regions, matched nontumor lung and blood in non-small cell lung cancer. Nonsynonymous mutation counts, determined by whole-exome sequencing of tumor tissue, were related to features of the TCR repertoire. Both alpha and beta chains were TCR-sequenced in 200 to 250 tumor regions, 64 matched nontumor lung samples and roughly 50 PBMC samples obtained at surgery.

Study-level results and caveats: Confirming at a functional level the hypothesis that regional TCRs recognize regional mutations was considered to require additional single-cell paired TCR alpha and beta sequencing. Ubiquitous expanded tumor TCRs were found in blood more often at tumor resection than at routine follow-up. Only roughly 15 patients were included in comparisons of baseline and follow-up blood repertoires.

Regarding this clonotype: Its antigen is currently not known. No quality values exist for individual bases; no much larger clone is one base distant. This beta chain represents an off-target read in a library built for alpha chains; its size is of limited meaning.

Libraries were prepared through 5' RACE. TCRdb records NextSeq 500 as the sequencer. In the TCR library protocol, a unique molecular identifier was attached to each TCR cDNA molecule so that PCR and sequencing errors could be corrected. The study's processing was this. TCR identification, UMI-based error correction and CDR3 extraction were all carried out with Decombinator tools. TCRs above a frequency of 2 per 1,000, corresponding to the top 1% of the tumor frequency distribution, were defined as expanded. Renyi diversity was computed with the R vegan package after each repertoire had been subsampled 100 times to 5,000 TCRs. To build CDR3 similarity networks, amino acid triplet string-kernel similarity was used, and CDR3s were connected when their pairwise similarity was above 0.82. In-frame beta chains were kept once TCRdb had trimmed the public reads at Q25 with fastp and called clones with MiXCR. Records with the same CDR3 protein are collapsed into one entry carrying the most frequent genes and DNA. These V and J calls rely on TCRdb rather than the paper's analysis. This sample is represented by 2,500 to 3,500 distinct CDR3 sequences; just under 55% of them were singletons. The ten largest clones take up 3.1% of the sample.

What the time point label conveys for this sample: blood at routine non-recurrence follow-up after resection. Whole RNA extracted from tumor and nontumor lung tissue, or from cryopreserved PBMC samples, was used for TCR sequencing without cell sorting. A patient was chosen for TCR sequencing only when enough RNA was available from at least two tumor regions. Inclusive of the bounding cysteine and phenylalanine, the CDR3 is 12 residues long. Kept here is only the CDR3 DNA, which spans 36 bases and is read in frame from base 1. The germline V gene encodes CDR1 DFQATT and CDR2 SNEGSKA (reference sequence). Trimming at the junction amounts to 3 bases on V and 1 base on J, and the germline ends lie 7 bases apart.

The V and J genes are TRBV20-1 and TRBJ2-7, with no confident D gene call. The TCR sequence derives from a male donor with early-stage non-small cell lung cancer. The source material was PBMCs, sampled at follow-up. The CDR3 region has the sequence CSARVYSYEQYF. The bases read TGCAGTGCTAGGGTATATTCCTACGAGCAGTACTTC.